This T cell receptor (beta chain) was documented in a study of cytomegalovirus exposure and HLA in healthy donors. Losses at the gene ends were 6 bases for V and 3 bases for J; bases not matched to a gene: 9. The CDR3 is 15 residues long. The primer mix had 60 Vbeta and 13 Jbeta primers. Using immunoSEQ multiplex PCR, the repertoire was profiled, and TCRdb retains in-frame clones only, with some absent. The sample comprises about 120,000 clones, roughly 80% of which are singletons, and more than 3% rests with the top ten. The source material was PBMCs. This chain uses TRBV6-7 with TRBJ2-3, with 7 bases identical to TRBD2. TRBV6-7 belongs to the ORF category, with a function that is uncertain. The sequence was collected from a man aged 25-45 years in good health and CMV-seronegative. CDR3 coding DNA: TGTGCCAGCAGACCCGGGACTACCGGAACAGATACGCAGTATTTT. Translated: CASRPGTTGTDTQYF.